The present T cell receptor (beta chain) was sequenced within a study of persistence of HIV-infected CD4 T cells (dated by TCRdb to 2020 to 2021). Background for the entire study: CMV- and HIV-1 Gag-responding CD4+ T cells were isolated from ART-treated individuals so that antigen-driven clonal expansion of HIV-1-infected cells could be examined. The TCR cluster analysis across participants included about 8 participants for CMV and 6 or 7 participants for Gag. Apart from two participants who underwent leukapheresis at a single time point, peripheral blood samples of up to 180 mL were collected from participants at multiple time points. Suppressive ART had been received by participants for a median of roughly eight years. Proviral sequencing was used to assess clonality among infected cells, whereas TCRbeta sequencing gauged the clonality of all cells within each sorted population. General conclusions and limits of the study: Bulk TCR analyses could not be limited to the rare CMV-responding cells that actually contained HIV-1 proviruses. Significantly lower TCRbeta richness was observed in CMV- and Gag-responding cells than in anti-CD3/anti-CD28-responding cells, and higher oligoclonality was observed in CMV-responding cells than in CD3/CD28-stimulated and Gag-responding cells. Antigen-responding cells were enriched for expanded CDR3beta sequences that were degenerate, which suggests that CD4+ responses to CMV and Gag underwent convergent selection. A correlation was observed between TCR oligoclonality and proviral oligoclonality within the same sorted populations. The study involved few individuals and tested only a limited range of antigens.

In the paper's terms, the treatment or condition label means: suppressive antiretroviral therapy. Lysates of CMV-infected fibroblasts at about 11 ug/mL were used to stimulate the cells. Memory CD4+ T cells that did not respond, being CD40L-negative, CD69-negative and CD45RO-high, were sorted as memory populations depleted of antigen-responding cells. HIV-1-infected adults in whom suppressive ART had been started during chronic infection were enrolled as participants. Participants had undetectable plasma HIV-1 RNA below 50 copies/mL for at least 4 years. To be included, participants needed a CD4+ T cell count above 400 cells/uL and a positive CMV serology. Before stimulation, PBMCs were isolated using density centrifugation and then depleted of CD8+ T cells. For approximately 20 hours, the CD8-depleted PBMCs were stimulated with anti-CD28/CD49d costimulation, a CD40-blocking antibody, and enfuvirtide to prevent new infections. Cell sorting was performed on a Beckman Coulter MoFlo Legacy or XDP sorter, and dead cells were excluded with propidium iodide. The QIAamp DNA Mini Kit was used for genomic DNA extraction from samples above one million cells, and the Quick-DNA Microprep Kit was used otherwise.

The immunoSEQ hsTCRB assay version 4, run in survey mode, was used to sequence TCRbeta repertoires from genomic DNA. For TCRbeta sequencing, genomic DNA was diluted to approximately 9 ng/uL, with up to 1 ug used per sample. In the authors' own workflow: Analysis of the TCRbeta data was done in ImmunoSeq Analyzer 3.0, and diversity was computed on productive nucleotide rearrangements. The improved Chao index was used to estimate lower-bound TCR diversity, and the Gini coefficient was used to estimate clonality using the Immunarch R package. When different nucleotide rearrangements encoded the same CDR3beta amino acid sequence, each rearrangement was treated as a distinct clonotype. Differential abundance analysis identified TCRbeta sequences significantly enriched in antigen-responding cells relative to anti-CD3/anti-CD28-activated cells. Using predicted peptide-MHC specificity as the basis, GLIPH2 grouped TCRs into clusters, both for each participant individually and for the merged data sets that combined participants. TCRdb carries this immuneACCESS record with in-frame sequences only. Its versions omit some clonotypes, under half of them owing to an unresolved V gene in the studies checked, with the rest unexplained. V and J calls and clone size are given by that table; D and trimming were obtained from the DNA. The table for this sample lists 30,000 or so clones; roughly 80% of them were counted only once. Of the sample, around 0.86% is held by the ten largest clones.

Worth noting for this clone: What antigen it recognizes has not been identified. No base-level quality is on record; no much larger clone is a single base apart.

This TCR was recovered from an adult man with HIV who was CMV-seropositive. Sample: CD4+ T cells sorted from PBMCs after approximately 18-hour stimulation, taken from a patient who received antiretroviral therapy. Sample cell subset or site, as interpreted from the label and publication: CD40L-CD69- CD45RO-high memory CD4 T cells not responding to CMV lysate.

The CDR3 loop reads CASSFTGGTEAFF. The nucleotide sequence reads as follows: TGTGCCAGCAGCTTTACAGGGGGAACTGAAGCTTTCTTT. This sequence uses TRBV11-3 and TRBJ1-1; the central 8 bases match TRBD1. The CDR3 has 13 amino acids, counting the end cysteine and phenylalanine. Only the CDR3 region is kept as DNA, spanning 39 bases read in frame from base 1. CDR1 SGHNT and CDR2 YENEEA were looked up in the germline V gene. Trimming removed 3 bases from V and 5 bases from J; the gene matches leave 2 bases unexplained.